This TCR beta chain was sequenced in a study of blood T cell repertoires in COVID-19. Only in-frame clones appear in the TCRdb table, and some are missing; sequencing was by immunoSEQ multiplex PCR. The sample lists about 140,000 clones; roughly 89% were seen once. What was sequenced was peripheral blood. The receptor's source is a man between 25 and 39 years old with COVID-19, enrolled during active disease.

The CDR3 DNA reads as TGTGCCAGTAGTATCTCAGGGGTGTGGGACACTGAAGCTTTCTTT. The encoded protein is CASSISGVWDTEAFF. This chain links TRBV19 with TRBJ1-1; possibly TRBD1 for D (6 bases). Germline V gives CDR1 LNHDA, CDR2 SQIVND (reference sequence). Trimming removed 3 bases at V and 3 bases at J, with 14 bases between. The CDR3 length is 15 residues.